This TCR beta chain was obtained from a study of lymphopenia after photon versus proton radiotherapy. Comments on this clone: What it binds is unknown.

Findings of the study overall: Better survival with proton therapy was suggested as possible, not demonstrated. Under photons, naive T cells and diversity fell while effector/memory populations rose. Post-nadir diversity loss with photons came from oligoclonal expansion, particularly CD8+ Temra cells.

The protocol was immunoSEQ multiplex PCR, while the TCRdb copy is restricted to in-frame clones and leaves out a portion. The sample has roughly 7,300 clones, 93% seen once. J gave up 10 bases and V 0 bases, and 10 bases lay outside the gene matches. The CDR3 has 17 residues. Germline loops: CDR1 SGDLS, CDR2 YYNGEE. The chain combines TRBV9 with TRBJ2-1, with 13 positions matching TRBD2. The clonotype was recovered from a woman between 45 and 60 years old with cholangiocarcinoma. The sample was peripheral blood, taken from a patient treated with photon-based radiotherapy. CDR3 amino acids: CASSVGGGLAGVGEQFF. Here the CDR3 DNA reads TGTGCCAGCAGCGTAGGTGGAGGACTAGCGGGGGTCGGGGAGCAGTTCTTC.